The clone carrying this TCR beta chain was observed a single time. The data belong to a study of shared clonotypes between healthy human individuals. Per germline, CDR1 GTSNPN and CDR2 SVGIG (reference sequence). The CDR3 totals 16 residues. Trimming removed 4 bases from V and 0 bases from J, with 15 bases in between. Libraries were prepared by immunoSEQ multiplex PCR; TCRdb keeps only in-frame clonotypes and omits some of them. This table has approximately 2,300,000 clones, 85% to 95% appearing once. The sequence came from a man aged 18 to 30 in good health. Some clones in this sample may be carry-over from other donors' samples. The sequenced sample was naive CD4+ T cells from PBMCs. The sample's subset: CD45RA+ positively selected. The rearrangement uses TRBV30 and TRBJ1-4; no clear D. Here the CDR3 DNA reads TGTGCCTGGAAAACTGAAAACGAAGCAACTAATGAAAAACTGTTTTTT. It yields the protein CAWKTENEATNEKLFF. Drawing the rest from reference TRBV30 and TRBJ1-4, the complete variable domain is SQTIHQWPATLVQPVGSPLSLECTVEGTSNPNLYWYRQAAGRGLQLLFYSVGIGQISSEVPQNLSASRPQDRQFILSSKKLLLSDSGFYLCAWKTENEATNEKLFFGSGTQLSVL.